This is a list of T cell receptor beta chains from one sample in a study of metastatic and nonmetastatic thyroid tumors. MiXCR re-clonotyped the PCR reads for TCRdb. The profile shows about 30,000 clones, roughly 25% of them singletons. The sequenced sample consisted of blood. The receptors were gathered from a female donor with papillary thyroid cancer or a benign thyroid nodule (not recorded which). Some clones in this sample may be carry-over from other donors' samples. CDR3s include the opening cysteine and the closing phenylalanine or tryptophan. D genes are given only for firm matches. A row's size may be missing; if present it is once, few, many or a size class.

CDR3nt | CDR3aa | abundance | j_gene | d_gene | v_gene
TGTGCCAGCAGTGGGCGACAGGCCAGCAATCAGCCCCAGCATTTT | CASSGRQASNQPQHF | many | TRBJ1-5 | . | TRBV6-1
TGTGCCACCAGCAGGTCAAAGACAGGAACAGATACGCAGTATTTT | CATSRSKTGTDTQYF | many | TRBJ2-3 | . | TRBV15
TGCAGCGCCACAACGTACAGGGTAAACACTGAAGCTTTCTTT | CSATTYRVNTEAFF | many | TRBJ1-1 | . | TRBV29-1
TGCAGTGCTAGAGATTCGCTAGCCTCCTACGAGCAGTACTTC | CSARDSLASYEQYF | . | TRBJ2-7 | . | TRBV20-1
TGTGCCAGCAGCCACGGCCAACAAGAGACCCAGTACTTC | CASSHGQQETQYF | many | TRBJ2-5 | . | TRBV3-1
TGTGCCACCAGTGAAGTCACAGATACGCAGTATTTT | CATSEVTDTQYF | many | TRBJ2-3 | . | TRBV24-1
TGCAGTGCTAGAGAGTTCGGGAGTTCACATACGCAGTATTTT | CSAREFGSSHTQYF | . | TRBJ2-3 | . | TRBV20-1
TGCAGTGAAGAGGGCTACAATGAGCAGATCTTC | CSEEGYNEQIF | . | TRBJ2-1 | . | TRBV20-1
TGTGCCAGCAGCTCCTGGGCGGGATGGTCCTACGAGCAGTACTTC | CASSSWAGWSYEQYF | . | TRBJ2-7 | . | TRBV7-8
TGTGCCAGCAGCCCCGGAGGGGAACAAGAGACCCAGTACTTC | CASSPGGEQETQYF | many | TRBJ2-5 | . | TRBV5-4
TGTGCCAGCAGCGAGGGGAACTATGGCTACACCTTC | CASSEGNYGYTF | many | TRBJ1-2 | . | TRBV2
TGTGCCTGGAGTACAACCTCGACCGTGGGTGGCTACACCTTC | CAWSTTSTVGGYTF | many | TRBJ1-2 | . | TRBV30
TGTGCCAGCAGCTTAGTTCCAGCCTACGAGCAGTACTTC | CASSLVPAYEQYF | . | TRBJ2-7 | . | TRBV7-9
TGTGCCAGCAGCCGTCCCGGGACTAGCGGAGATACGCAGTATTTT | CASSRPGTSGDTQYF | many | TRBJ2-3 | TRBD2 | TRBV7-9
TGTGCCAGCAGTAAAGAACAGGGGGCCACTGAAGCTTTCTTT | CASSKEQGATEAFF | many | TRBJ1-1 | TRBD1 | TRBV6-2/TRBV6-3
TGTGCCTGGAGTGTAACCGGGGGCGCGAGCTACACCTTC | CAWSVTGGASYTF | . | TRBJ1-2 | . | TRBV30
TGTGCCAGCAGTTTGTCACCTAACCTCGGGGAGCTGTTTTTT | CASSLSPNLGELFF | many | TRBJ2-2 | . | TRBV27
TGTGCCATCAGTGAGTCGCGACAGGGTAATTCACCCCTCCACTTT | CAISESRQGNSPLHF | many | TRBJ1-6 | TRBD1 | TRBV10-3
TGTGCCACCAGCAGAGCTAGCGGTAGCTCCTACGAGCAGTACTTC | CATSRASGSSYEQYF | many | TRBJ2-7 | TRBD2 | TRBV15
TGTGCCAGCATCCAGGACAGTCAAGAGACCCAGTACTTC | CASIQDSQETQYF | many | TRBJ2-5 | . | TRBV7-9
TGTGCCAGCTCACGACTAGCGGGAGGGCCTTTAGCACACAATGAGCAGTTCTTC | CASSRLAGGPLAHNEQFF | many | TRBJ2-1 | TRBD2 | TRBV18
TGTGCCAGCAGCTTAACCCTTGGAGCTAGCGGGAGGCTAAATGAGCAGTTCTTC | CASSLTLGASGRLNEQFF | many | TRBJ2-1 | TRBD2 | TRBV11-2
TGTGCCAGCAGCGTAGTTCCTAGCGGGAGCCCACGGGAGACCCAGTACTTC | CASSVVPSGSPRETQYF | many | TRBJ2-5 | TRBD2 | TRBV9
TGTGCCAGCTCACCACGAGCCGGGACTCTCTCCGAGCAGTACTTC | CASSPRAGTLSEQYF | many | TRBJ2-7 | . | TRBV18